This T cell receptor beta chain was profiled in a study of blood T cell repertoires in COVID-19. Sequencing was performed with immunoSEQ multiplex PCR; in TCRdb, only in-frame clones are kept and a portion is missing. The sample includes roughly 250,000 clones, roughly nine tenths seen only once; the top ten take about an eighth. Between the trimmed V and J ends, which lost 1 base and 7 bases, there was a span of 21 bases. CDR1 and CDR2 from the germline V gene are SGDLS and YYNGEE. The CDR3 is 17 amino acids. This receptor was taken from a woman in her twenties or thirties with COVID-19, enrolled during active disease. The sequenced material came from peripheral blood. This sequence joins TRBV9 and TRBJ2-1; possibly TRBD2 for D (7 bases). CDR3 region: CASSVPLRGPTGNEQFF. As DNA, the CDR3 is TGTGCCAGCAGCGTACCCTTGCGGGGGCCCACCGGAAATGAGCAGTTCTTC.